The 8 T cell receptor beta chains presented below share a single source sample, sequenced in a study of blood T cells in healthy people across ages. Primed by a sample-barcoded 5' primer and a J-beta primer mix, a second PCR proceeded for 7 to 11 cycles. TCRdb processed the 5' RACE reads anew with MiXCR; each CDR3 protein has one entry. The sample consists of about 1.4 million distinct CDR3 sequences, 55% to 75% of them appearing once. Material: blood. Receptors originate from a man between 18 and 29 years old in good health.

This rearrangement joins TRBV3-1 to TRBJ2-3, with TRBD2 matching over 12 bases. Trimming cost V 6 bases and J 6 bases; bases outside gene matches: 4. This CDR3 is 14 amino acids long. CDR1 is LGHDT and CDR2 is YNNKEL in the germline V gene (reference sequence). In nucleotides, the CDR3 is TGTGCCAGCAGTCGAGGACTAGCGGGGGATACGCAGTATTTT. Translation gives CASSRGLAGDTQYF.

The V call is TRBV7-8, the J call TRBJ2-2; 10 bases match TRBD1. The CDR3 sequence is 17 residues long. The germline V gene has CDR1 SGHVS and CDR2 FQNEAQ. Trimming took 5 bases from V and 1 from J; bases not matched to a gene: 7. Here the CDR3 reads CASSPRRTGGNTGELFF. The CDR3 DNA reads TGTGCCAGCAGCCCCCGGAGGACAGGGGGGAACACCGGGGAGCTGTTTTTT.

The rearrangement uses TRBV2 and TRBJ2-6, with D perhaps matching TRBD1 (5 bases). Germline lookup yields CDR1 SNHLY and CDR2 FYNNEI. V was clipped by 4 bases and J by 2 bases, with 21 bases between them. The CDR3 runs 19 residues. The CDR3 sequence: CASSVPRAGIPTGANVLTF. The CDR3 region has the DNA TGTGCCAGCAGTGTCCCCAGGGCAGGGATCCCCACTGGGGCCAACGTCCTGACTTTC.

This clonotype was detected ten times or more. The chain has TRBV27 and TRBJ1-2; D is perhaps TRBD1 (5 bases). V lost 3 bases and J 3 bases, leaving 8 bases between the germline ends. The CDR3 spans 13 residues. Germline CDR1 MNHEY, CDR2 SMNVEV (reference sequence). The CDR3 loop is CASSLGQDYGYTF. In DNA, the CDR3 is TGTGCCAGCAGTTTGGGGCAGGACTATGGCTACACCTTC.

The rearrangement links TRBV20-1 to TRBJ2-7, with 12 bases that match TRBD2. The CDR3 contains 14 residues. The germline V gene has CDR1 DFQATT and CDR2 SNEGSKA (reference sequence). V lost 5 bases, J lost 5 bases, and 7 bases stayed unmatched. DNA for the CDR3: TGCAGTGCTCGGCGGGCTAGCGGGAGGGACGAGCAGTACTTC. Amino acids: CSARRASGRDEQYF.

The chain carries TRBV4-1 and TRBJ2-7; perhaps D is TRBD1 or TRBD2 (7 bases each). Germline CDR1 is MGHRA and CDR2 is YSYEKL. CDR3 length: 15 residues. The V end was cut by 4 bases, the J end by 2 bases, with 15 bases between. CDR3 in amino acids: CASSPLRGGTYEQYF. The CDR3 region has the DNA TGCGCCAGCAGCCCCCTCAGGGGGGGGACCTACGAGCAGTACTTC.

This clonotype was seen more than once but under ten times. The rearrangement joins TRBV7-2 to TRBJ2-7; D remains ambiguous. The V and J ends lost 1 base and 3 bases respectively, with 7 bases between them. The CDR3 length is 13 residues. Germline V lookup: CDR1 SGHTA, CDR2 FQGNSA. CDR3: CASSLVRSYEQYF. The CDR3 nucleotides are TGTGCCAGCAGCTTAGTACGCAGCTACGAGCAGTACTTC.

The chain is built from TRBV28 and TRBJ1-4; 8 nucleotides align to TRBD1. The germline gives CDR1 MDHEN, CDR2 SYDVKM. V was clipped by 5 bases and J by 3 bases; unmatched bases: 5. The CDR3 covers 15 residues. Here the CDR3 DNA reads TGTGCCAGCAGTGCCCCGACAGGGGCTAATGAAAAACTGTTTTTT. This encodes CASSAPTGANEKLFF.